The 3 T cell receptor beta chains in this list originate from one sample, sequenced in a study of shared clonotypes between healthy human individuals. TCRdb's copy holds only in-frame clones and misses some; the assay was immunoSEQ multiplex PCR. The table has 2,500,000 or so clones, around 93% seen once. The sample consisted of naive CD4+ T cells from PBMCs. Described subset: CD45RA+ positively selected. The receptor set was obtained from a man aged 18 to 30 in good health. Some clones in this sample may be carry-over from other donors' samples.

This clone has a single count. The V call is TRBV18, the J call TRBJ1-4; a weak D match, TRBD1 (6 bases). This CDR3 has 13 amino acids. From germline, CDR1 is KGHSH and CDR2 LQKENI. V was cut by 2 bases and J by 9 bases, with 10 bases left in between. The CDR3 DNA sequence: TGTGCCAGCTCACCAAGAGACAGGCAAAAACTGTTTTTT. This gives the protein CASSPRDRQKLFF.

The genes are TRBV6-5 and TRBJ2-5, with 8 positions matching TRBD2. This CDR3 region has 13 residues. The germline V gene has CDR1 MNHEY and CDR2 SVGAGI. V shed 6 bases and J 4 bases; nucleotides not matched to a gene: 4. The CDR3, as DNA: TGTGCCAGCAGACGCAGCGGGGGAGAGACCCAGTACTTC. Its translation: CASRRSGGETQYF.

The rearrangement uses TRBV4-1 and TRBJ2-5; 13 bases fit TRBD2. CDR3 length: 15 residues. Trimming took 5 bases from V and 5 from J; bases not matched to a gene: 5. Germline values: CDR1 MGHRA, CDR2 YSYEKL. In DNA, the CDR3 is TGCGCCAGCAGCGAAGCGACTAGCGGGAGGGAGACCCAGTACTTC. Residues: CASSEATSGRETQYF.